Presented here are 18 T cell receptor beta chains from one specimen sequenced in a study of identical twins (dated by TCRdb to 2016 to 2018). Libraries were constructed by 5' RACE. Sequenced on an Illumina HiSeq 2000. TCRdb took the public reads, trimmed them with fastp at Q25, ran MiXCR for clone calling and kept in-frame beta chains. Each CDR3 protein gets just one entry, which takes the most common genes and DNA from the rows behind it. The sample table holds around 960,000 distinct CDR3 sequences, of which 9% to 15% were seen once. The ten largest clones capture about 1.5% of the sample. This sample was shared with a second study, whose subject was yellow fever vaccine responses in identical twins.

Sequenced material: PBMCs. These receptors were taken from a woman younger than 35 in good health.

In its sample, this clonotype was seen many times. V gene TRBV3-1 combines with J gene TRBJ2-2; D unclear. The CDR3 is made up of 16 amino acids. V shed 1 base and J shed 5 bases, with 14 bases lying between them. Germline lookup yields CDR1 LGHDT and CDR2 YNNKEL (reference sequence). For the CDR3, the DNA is TGTGCCAGCAGCCAAGGTTCCGGAGCGAGGACCGGGGAGCTGTTTTTT. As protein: CASSQGSGARTGELFF.

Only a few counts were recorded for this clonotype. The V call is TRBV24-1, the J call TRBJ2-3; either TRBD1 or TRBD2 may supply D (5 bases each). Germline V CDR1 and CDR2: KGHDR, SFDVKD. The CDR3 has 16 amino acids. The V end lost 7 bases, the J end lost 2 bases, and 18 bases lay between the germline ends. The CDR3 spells CATSRRETLFTDTQYF. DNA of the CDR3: TGTGCCACCAGCCGCAGGGAGACCCTTTTCACAGATACGCAGTATTTT.

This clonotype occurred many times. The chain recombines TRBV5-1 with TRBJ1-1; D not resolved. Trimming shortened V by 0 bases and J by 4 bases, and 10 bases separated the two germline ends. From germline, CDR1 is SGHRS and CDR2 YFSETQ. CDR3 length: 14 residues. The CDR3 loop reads CASSLAGDSTEAFF. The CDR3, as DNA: TGCGCCAGCAGCTTGGCTGGGGATAGCACTGAAGCTTTCTTT.

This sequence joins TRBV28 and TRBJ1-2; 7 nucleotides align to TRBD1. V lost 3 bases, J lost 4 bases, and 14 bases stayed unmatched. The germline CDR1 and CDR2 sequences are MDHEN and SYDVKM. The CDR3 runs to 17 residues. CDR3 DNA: TGTGCCAGCAGTTTCCCGCGACAGGGTTTGGATAGCTATGGCTACACCTTC. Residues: CASSFPRQGLDSYGYTF.

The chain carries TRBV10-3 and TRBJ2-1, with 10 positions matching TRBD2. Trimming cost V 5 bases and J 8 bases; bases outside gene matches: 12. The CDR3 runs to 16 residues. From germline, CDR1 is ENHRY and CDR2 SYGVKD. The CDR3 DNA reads TGTGCCATCAGTACTAGCGGGACGCTGCCGCGTGATGAGCAGTTCTTC. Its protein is CAISTSGTLPRDEQFF.

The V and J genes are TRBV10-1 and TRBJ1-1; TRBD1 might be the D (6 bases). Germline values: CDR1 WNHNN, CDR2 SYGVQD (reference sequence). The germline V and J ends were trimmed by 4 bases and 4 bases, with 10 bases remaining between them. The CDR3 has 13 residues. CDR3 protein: CASSVTTGTEAFF. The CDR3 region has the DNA TGCGCCAGCAGTGTCACGACAGGCACTGAAGCTTTCTTT.

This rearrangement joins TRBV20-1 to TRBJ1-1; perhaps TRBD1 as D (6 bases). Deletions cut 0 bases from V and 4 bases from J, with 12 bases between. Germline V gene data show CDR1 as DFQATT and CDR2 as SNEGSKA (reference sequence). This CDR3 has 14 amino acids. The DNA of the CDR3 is TGCAGTGCTAGAGAGAAACAGGGTTTCACTGAAGCTTTCTTT. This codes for CSAREKQGFTEAFF.

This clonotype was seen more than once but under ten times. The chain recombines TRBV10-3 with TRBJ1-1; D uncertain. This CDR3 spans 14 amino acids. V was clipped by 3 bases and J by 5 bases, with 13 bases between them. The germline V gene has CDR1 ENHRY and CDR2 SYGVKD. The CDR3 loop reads CAISESLGKTEAFF. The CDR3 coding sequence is TGTGCCATCAGTGAATCCTTGGGGAAGACTGAAGCTTTCTTT.

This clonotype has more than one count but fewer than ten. The CDR3 DNA reads as TGTGCCAGCAGCGTCAGCCGCAGAGAAGAGACCCAGTACTTC. Protein product: CASSVSRREETQYF. This chain joins TRBV9 and TRBJ2-5; D is unresolved. V shed 2 bases and J shed 3 bases, with 11 bases lying between them. The CDR3 runs to 14 residues. Germline loops: CDR1 SGDLS, CDR2 YYNGEE.

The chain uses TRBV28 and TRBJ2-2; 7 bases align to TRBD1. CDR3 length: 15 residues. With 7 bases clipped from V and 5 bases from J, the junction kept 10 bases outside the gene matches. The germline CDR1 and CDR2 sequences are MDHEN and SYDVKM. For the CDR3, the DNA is TGTGCCAGCAAGTTTAGACAGGGCTGGACCGGGGAGCTGTTTTTT. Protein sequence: CASKFRQGWTGELFF.

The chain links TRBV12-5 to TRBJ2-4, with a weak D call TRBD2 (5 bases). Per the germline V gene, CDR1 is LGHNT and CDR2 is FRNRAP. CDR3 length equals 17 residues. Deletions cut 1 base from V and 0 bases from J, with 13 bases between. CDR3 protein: CASGLDPGWGAKNIQYF. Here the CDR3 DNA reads TGTGCTAGTGGTTTGGATCCGGGATGGGGAGCCAAAAACATTCAGTACTTC.

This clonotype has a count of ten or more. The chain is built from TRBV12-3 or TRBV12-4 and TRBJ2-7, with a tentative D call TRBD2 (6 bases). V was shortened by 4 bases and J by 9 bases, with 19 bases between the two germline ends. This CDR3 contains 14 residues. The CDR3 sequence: CASSWTKLSEGQYF. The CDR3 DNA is TGTGCCAGCAGTTGGACAAAGCTGTCGGAGGGGCAGTACTTC.

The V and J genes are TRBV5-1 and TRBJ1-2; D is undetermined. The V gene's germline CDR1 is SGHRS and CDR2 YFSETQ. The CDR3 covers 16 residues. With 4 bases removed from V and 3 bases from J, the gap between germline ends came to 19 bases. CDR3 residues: CASSPRVTGSYYGYTF. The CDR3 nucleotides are TGCGCCAGCAGCCCCCGGGTTACCGGGTCCTACTATGGCTACACCTTC.

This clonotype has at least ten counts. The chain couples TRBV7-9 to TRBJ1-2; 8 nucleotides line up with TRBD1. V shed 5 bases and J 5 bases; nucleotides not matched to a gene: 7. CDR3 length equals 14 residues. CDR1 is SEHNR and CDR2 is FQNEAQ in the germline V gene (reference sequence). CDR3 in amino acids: CASSARQGTYGYTF. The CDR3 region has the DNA TGTGCCAGCAGCGCTCGACAGGGGACGTATGGCTACACCTTC.

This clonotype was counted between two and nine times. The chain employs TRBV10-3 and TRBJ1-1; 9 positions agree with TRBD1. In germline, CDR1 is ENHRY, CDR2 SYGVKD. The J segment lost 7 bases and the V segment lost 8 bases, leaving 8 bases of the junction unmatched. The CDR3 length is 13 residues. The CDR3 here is CAIHGTGLSEAFF. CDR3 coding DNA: TGTGCCATCCACGGGACAGGGTTAAGTGAAGCTTTCTTT.

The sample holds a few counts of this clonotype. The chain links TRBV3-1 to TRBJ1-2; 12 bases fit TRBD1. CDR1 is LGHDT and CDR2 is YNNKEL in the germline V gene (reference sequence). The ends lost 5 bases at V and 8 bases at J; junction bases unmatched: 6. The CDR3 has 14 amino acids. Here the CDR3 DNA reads TGTGCCAGCAGCACGGGACAGGGGGCGCTCGGCTACACCTTC. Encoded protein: CASSTGQGALGYTF.

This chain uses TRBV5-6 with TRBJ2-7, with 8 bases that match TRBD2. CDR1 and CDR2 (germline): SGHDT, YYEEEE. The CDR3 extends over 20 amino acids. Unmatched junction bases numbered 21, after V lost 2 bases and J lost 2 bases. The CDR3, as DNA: TGTGCCAGCAGCTTTAATTGGGCTGGAATAGCGGGATACCGGACCTACGAGCAGTACTTC. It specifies CASSFNWAGIAGYRTYEQYF.

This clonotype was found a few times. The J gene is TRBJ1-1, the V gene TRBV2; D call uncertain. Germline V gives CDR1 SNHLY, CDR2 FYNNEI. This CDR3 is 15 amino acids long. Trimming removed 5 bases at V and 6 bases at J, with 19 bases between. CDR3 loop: CASSLVRDRLAEAFF. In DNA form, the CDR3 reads TGTGCCAGCAGTCTGGTAAGGGATCGGTTGGCTGAAGCTTTCTTT.